This TCR beta chain is drawn from a study of T cell repertoires in cytomegalovirus infection (dated by TCRdb to between 2017 and 2020). As for the study more broadly: Recently identified HLA-C-restricted CMV epitopes, whose presentation resists viral immunomodulation, were targeted by peptide stimulations together with well-studied HLA-B-restricted epitopes. Donor HLA type was relevant to the analysis, because carriage of CMV infection together with the matching HLA type was indicated by public TCR beta signatures. The research as a whole found: The ex vivo response was dominated by HLA-C-restricted CMV-specific TCR beta clonotypes, and the single most frequent clonotype in two of eight donors was supplied by these HLA-C-restricted clonotypes. In both this cohort and an independent roughly 350-donor cohort, the cumulative frequency of public TCR beta family members distinguished carriers of CMV infection plus the relevant HLA type.

Concerning this clonotype itself: Its binding antigen is unknown. Per-nucleotide qualities are absent, and no much larger clonotype sits a single base away.

The V and J ends are trimmed by 5 bases and 2 bases, leaving 19 bases between them. Spanning cysteine to phenylalanine, the CDR3 consists of 17 amino acids. The only DNA kept is the CDR3, 51 bases in frame from the first base. The germline V gene (reference sequence) provides CDR1 MNHNY and CDR2 SVGAGI. What this sample's treatment or condition label stands for: in vitro stimulation with specific CMV peptide epitopes to enrich CMV-specific T cells. These reads were obtained on an Illumina HiSeq 1500. The public reads were reanalyzed by TCRdb: fastp trimming at Q25, MiXCR alignment, in-frame beta chains only. Rows with one shared CDR3 protein collapse into an entry with the most common genes and DNA. Recorded for this sample are under 90,000 distinct CDR3 sequences; around half of them occurred a single time. The ten largest clones take up more than 85% of the sample.

The receptor comes from a human donor in good health (CMV status not recorded). Some clones in this sample may be carry-over from other donors' samples. The sample was CD8+ T cells from cultured PBMCs, taken from culture after CMV antigen stimulation. The V and J genes are TRBV6-6 and TRBJ2-1, with the D gene call left open. For the CDR3, the sequence is CASSDPGAQITYNEQFF. The nucleotide sequence is given as TGTGCCAGCAGTGACCCCGGAGCGCAGATCACCTACAATGAGCAGTTCTTC.